Detailed here is one TCR beta chain. The data derive from a study of blood T cell repertoires in COVID-19. Profiled with immunoSEQ multiplex PCR; TCRdb holds only in-frame clones, not every one. The sample lists tens of thousands of clones; roughly 80% were seen once. Germline V gives CDR1 LGHDT, CDR2 YNNKEL (reference sequence). Trimming removed 1 base at V and 10 bases at J, with 14 bases between. There are 14 residues in the CDR3. The sequenced sample was peripheral blood. This sequence joins TRBV3-1 (or the pseudogene TRBV3-2) and TRBJ2-1, with D unresolved. The TCR originated in a woman between 65 and 79 years old with acute or convalescent COVID-19. CDR3 region: CASSQGFTGREQFF. CDR3 in DNA: TGTGCCAGCAGCCAAGGGTTCACGGGTCGGGAGCAGTTCTTC.